The present entry profiles one T cell receptor beta chain with its context. No antigen is known for it. Participants comprised healthy donors of bone marrow. The sample belongs to a study of cytomegalovirus exposure and HLA in healthy donors. From germline, CDR1 is MGHRA and CDR2 YSYEKL. This CDR3 has 16 residues. With 4 bases removed from V and 6 bases from J, the gap between germline ends came to 19 bases. The PCR ran on 60 Vbeta and 13 Jbeta primers. The method was immunoSEQ multiplex PCR; TCRdb's version includes in-frame clones alone and lacks a portion of them. The table lists around 130,000 clones, 65% to 90% of them singletons. Notes on the study in general: Trimming of TCR beta V- and J-genes showed a link, identified in a later analysis, to a missense DCLRE1C variant.

The clonotype originates from a woman aged 18-29 years in good health and CMV-seropositive. Specimen: PBMCs. The chain links TRBV4-1 to TRBJ1-5, with D perhaps TRBD1 (6 bases). The CDR3 spells CASSPTAGGGGQPQHF. The DNA for the CDR3 is TGCGCCAGCAGCCCCACCGCGGGGGGCGGGGGTCAGCCCCAGCATTTT.